One T cell receptor beta chain is described in this entry. Which antigen it targets is not known. There are no base qualities to consult, and no much larger clone falls within one base. In total, fewer than 750 healthy bone marrow donors made up the cohort. At the time of sampling, every cohort member was nominally healthy, though immune exposures that went unrecorded were likely present. The donor was CMV seropositive and was included in the group of 250 to 350 seropositive cohort members. Each donor provided a peripheral blood sample, and peripheral blood mononuclear cells were used for TCR beta sequencing. The Qiagen DNeasy Blood Extraction Kit was used to extract genomic DNA from the blood cell samples. The library came from the immunoSEQ multiplex PCR assay. The multiplex PCR relied on a mix of 60 forward primers for TCR Vbeta segments and 13 reverse primers for TCR Jbeta segments. The CDR3 region of rearranged TCR beta genes was amplified from genomic DNA with a multiplex PCR assay. Amplified TCR beta libraries were sequenced as 87-base-pair reads on the Illumina HiSeq System. As for the original processing: A later analysis counted about 80 million unique TCR beta chains across the 650 to 800 repertoires, and some 11 million of these chains were shared by at least two donors. To remove PCR and sequencing errors, raw reads were error-corrected and collapsed into unique sequences using a nearest-neighbor algorithm that merged closely related sequences. Alignment of CDR3 sequences to IMGT reference sequences was used to assign V, D and J gene segments. Each retained sequence needed at least a six-nucleotide match to both a V gene segment and a J gene segment. A rearrangement counted as productive if the CDR3 had no stop codons and remained in frame with V and J, and every other rearrangement counted as non-productive. Following IMGT convention, CDR3 was defined as the stretch from the second conserved V-encoded cysteine up to the conserved J-encoded phenylalanine. Sequences without an unambiguous match to a single V gene segment were excluded from the earlier analysis of a few hundred of the donors. In an earlier analysis of several hundred of the donors, V segments were called functional above 56.7% productive rearrangements and were called segregating when the between-donor standard deviation exceeded 5%. A statistical classification framework was built for diagnosing cytomegalovirus status from the catalog of TCR beta chain sequences. V and J gene assignment, in a later analysis, came from comparing TCR nucleotide sequences with IMGT/GENE-DB human TR gene sequences. The TCRdist pipeline was used in a later analysis to assign CDR3 sequences and most-parsimonious VDJ recombination scenarios. In a later analysis, each TCR beta chain was defined by its CDR3 amino acid sequence together with its V-gene family, and reads without a unique V-gene family were excluded. As a way to deal with suspected cross-contamination and a sequencing artifact, a later analysis dropped 640 or so nucleotide sequences that were highly shared and had low generation probability. In a later analysis, a clonal expansion index was calculated for each public chain from normalized within-repertoire ranks of inferred template counts. A later analysis computed generation probabilities with a VDJ recombination model fitted to out-of-frame rearrangements, and checked the results against IGoR. A later analysis scored TCR-TCR, TCR-HLA and TCR-CMV co-occurrence with hypergeometric tests, applying a repertoire-size bias correction to TCR pairs. To estimate false discovery rates, a later analysis permuted the HLA or CMV assignments 20 times. In a later analysis, co-occurring TCRs were grouped using DBSCAN, with TCRdist sequence similarity added in when clustering inside HLA-allele-positive subsets. For co-occurrence clustering, repertoires with fewer than 30,000 or more than 120,000 public chains were excluded, along with roughly 5 repertoires with anomalous nucleotide sharing. TCRdb's version of the immuneACCESS table is confined to in-frame rearrangements and falls short of the full clone set. An unresolved V gene accounts for under half of the shortfall where checked; the remainder is of unknown origin. V, J and clone size are taken as reported in that table, and D and trimming were inferred from the DNA itself. Here the sample has about 160,000 clones; about 80% occur a single time. The ten top clones hold around 0.96% of the sample.

The data belong to a study of cytomegalovirus exposure and HLA in healthy donors (dated by TCRdb to the late 2010s). Regarding the complete study: According to an earlier analysis of several hundred of the donors, 150 million to 200 million T cells yielded approximately 120 million unique TCR beta sequences and more than 250 Gb of sequence data. All discovery cohort repertoires had been generated on a single sequencing platform. An earlier analysis of about 600 of the donors used high-throughput TCR beta sequencing to judge whether each TCR beta V gene segment behaved as functional or pseudogenic. Donor age, sex, ethnicity and CMV serostatus were compiled together with the repertoire data. Of the 300 to 500 genotyped donors, 75% to 85% were placed in the genetic ancestry cluster associated with self-reported Caucasian donors. Around 320 gigabases of sequencing data and approximately 80 million unique TCR sequences were included in an early release covering around 600 HLA-typed donors. Rather than using new phenotypic data, the later analysis identified candidate immune exposures from TCR beta sequences and from how often those sequences occurred across donors. A separate validation cohort of roughly 120 different subjects was used in addition to the roughly 700-subject first cohort. Class I and class II HLA loci were covered by the typing at four-digit resolution. In a later genetic analysis, genome-wide SNP genotypes for about 55% of the roughly 700 donors were used, and that subset was treated as a discovery cohort. Using immunosequencing, the study profiled T cell repertoires from 550 to 750 subjects and related those repertoires to cytomegalovirus serostatus. To study patterns of TCR occurrence, a later analysis re-analyzed previously published TCR beta repertoires from several hundred donors and added high-resolution HLA genotyping. The number of donors typed differed by locus, with roughly 629-640 for A, B, C, DRB1 and DQB1, roughly 520 for DQA1, 606 for DPA1, and around 430 for DPB1. The study was designed to test whether signatures of past pathogen exposure could be identified by cataloging public T cell receptors. Roughly 5 DR-DQ haplotypes were treated as single units for association and clustering because of strong linkage in the cohort. Among roughly 400 genotyped donors of the cohort, an average of around 240,000 unique TCR beta nucleotide sequences were sequenced per donor, around 18% of them non-productive. The study combined high-throughput TCR immunosequencing, statistical association of individual TCRs with disease status, and machine learning to predict cytomegalovirus infection status. The paper as a whole reports these results and caveats: Specific HLA alleles were associated with around 18,000 TCR beta sequences at a false discovery rate of 0.05 in a later analysis. In an earlier analysis of around 600 of the donors, most TCR beta V segments appeared in productive rearrangements about 90% or about 30% of the time, broadly matching IMGT annotations. The earlier analysis of approximately 590 of the donors excluded over 15 rarely observed V segments, including chromosome 9 orphons, because counts were too low. A further reported finding was that TCR beta sequences accurately predicted the HLA-A and HLA-B alleles for most subjects in the first cohort. Sequencing depth was assumed to be roughly uniform across donors in the presence/absence analyses, though that assumption may not hold. In a later analysis, several top co-occurrence clusters were reported to appear linked to parvovirus B19, influenza, CMV and Epstein-Barr virus. Cytomegalovirus status was reported to be diagnosed by the classifier with high specificity and sensitivity in both the original and validation cohorts. A group of highly shared sequence variants was considered likely to be a technical artifact of the sequencing pipeline. Three of the identified cytomegalovirus-associated TCR beta chains were confirmed in vitro to be specific for cytomegalovirus antigens. A later genetic analysis associated a missense DCLRE1C variant with V-gene and J-gene trimming of TCR beta chains, and an independent cohort replicated the association. Because some donors lacked HLA typing at each locus, the association tests relied only on the typed subset. This cohort had only TCR beta chains sequenced, and the lack of alpha or paired-chain data limited which features could be detected. According to a later analysis, most CMV-associated TCR beta chains appeared to be HLA-restricted, and the HLA associations seemed to be driven largely by CMV exposure. According to a later analysis, TCR association rates differed among HLA loci, with DRB1 alleles showing the most associated TCRs and HLA-C alleles showing the fewest. The authors suggested that the approach could potentially be extended to other disease states and immunological phenotypes. Most TCR sequences were seen in very few donors, while some public TCRs were found in many individuals. Assigning TCR associations to individual alleles was difficult when HLA alleles, especially DR and DQ, strongly co-occurred. Correlated functional status among segregating V segments might be attributable to linkage disequilibrium, but an unknown experimental factor could not be ruled out. The study listed 150 to 200 TCR beta chains as associated with cytomegalovirus. A later analysis found that HLA-associated TCR beta chains were more clonally expanded and had lower generation probabilities than equally common non-associated chains. Some IMGT-functional V segments, including TRBV6-2 and TRBV6-3, could not be told apart with the 87-base-pair reads, so those segments were excluded. Compared with the 666-donor mean, donors in an Asian-associated ancestry cluster had fewer N-insertions in productive TCRs, according to a later genetic analysis. CMV serostatus was the only immune exposure information available for the cohort.

The CDR3 holds 15 amino acids from the cysteine to the phenylalanine. Only CDR3 DNA remains: 45 bases, in frame from the first base. Based on the germline V gene (reference sequence), the CDR1 and CDR2 sequences are MNHNY and SVGAGI. The germline V and J ends show losses of 4 bases and 5 bases respectively, and no gene match explains 9 bases of the junction. The specimen sequenced was PBMCs. The rearrangement combines TRBV6-6 with TRBJ2-7; TRBD2 aligns with 9 central bases. This clonotype originated in a woman aged 45-65 years in good health and CMV-seropositive. Here the CDR3 is given as CASSSGPGLANEQYF. DNA sequence: TGTGCCAGCAGTTCCGGGCCGGGACTAGCCAACGAGCAGTACTTC.